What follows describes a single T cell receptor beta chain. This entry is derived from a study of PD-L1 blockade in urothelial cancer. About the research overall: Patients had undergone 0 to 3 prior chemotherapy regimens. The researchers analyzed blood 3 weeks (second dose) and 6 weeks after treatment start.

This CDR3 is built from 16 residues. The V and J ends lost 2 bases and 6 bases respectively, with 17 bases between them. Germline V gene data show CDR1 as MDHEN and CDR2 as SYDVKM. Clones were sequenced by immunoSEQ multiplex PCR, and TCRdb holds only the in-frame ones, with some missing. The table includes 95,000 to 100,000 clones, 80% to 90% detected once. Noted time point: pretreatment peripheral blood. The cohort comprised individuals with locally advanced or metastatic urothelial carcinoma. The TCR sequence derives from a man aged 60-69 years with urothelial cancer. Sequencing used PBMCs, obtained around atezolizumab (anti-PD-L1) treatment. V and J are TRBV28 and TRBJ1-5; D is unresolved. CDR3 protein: CASSLKKGSLPQPQHF. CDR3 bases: TGTGCCAGCAGTTTAAAAAAAGGGAGCCTCCCTCAGCCCCAGCATTTT.